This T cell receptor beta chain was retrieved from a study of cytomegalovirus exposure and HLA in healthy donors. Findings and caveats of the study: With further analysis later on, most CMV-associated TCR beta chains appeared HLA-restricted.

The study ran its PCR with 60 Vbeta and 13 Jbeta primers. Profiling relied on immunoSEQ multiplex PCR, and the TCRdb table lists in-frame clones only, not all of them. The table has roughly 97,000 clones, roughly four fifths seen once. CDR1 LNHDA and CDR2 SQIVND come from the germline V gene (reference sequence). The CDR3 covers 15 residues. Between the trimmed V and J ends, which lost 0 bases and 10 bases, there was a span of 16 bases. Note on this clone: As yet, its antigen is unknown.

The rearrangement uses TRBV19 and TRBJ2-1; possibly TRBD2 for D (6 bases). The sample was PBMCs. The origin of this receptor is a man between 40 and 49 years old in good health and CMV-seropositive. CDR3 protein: CASSIDRDPAGEQFF. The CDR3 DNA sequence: TGTGCCAGTAGTATAGATCGAGACCCCGCGGGGGAGCAGTTCTTC.